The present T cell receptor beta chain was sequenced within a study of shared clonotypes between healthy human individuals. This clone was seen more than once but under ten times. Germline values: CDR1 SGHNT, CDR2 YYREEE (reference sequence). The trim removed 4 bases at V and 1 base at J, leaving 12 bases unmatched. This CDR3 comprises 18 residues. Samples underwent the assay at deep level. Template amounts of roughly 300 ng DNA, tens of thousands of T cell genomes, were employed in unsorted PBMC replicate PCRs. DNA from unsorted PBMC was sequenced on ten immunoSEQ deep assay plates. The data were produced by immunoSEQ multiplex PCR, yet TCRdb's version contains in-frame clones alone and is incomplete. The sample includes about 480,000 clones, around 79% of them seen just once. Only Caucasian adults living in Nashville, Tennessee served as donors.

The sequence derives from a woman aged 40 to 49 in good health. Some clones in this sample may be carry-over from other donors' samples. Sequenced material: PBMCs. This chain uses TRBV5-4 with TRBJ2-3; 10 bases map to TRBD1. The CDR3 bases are TGTGCCAGCAGCACTCGACAGGGGGCGCCGGTGGGCACAGATACGCAGTATTTT. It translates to CASSTRQGAPVGTDTQYF.